The 27 T cell receptor beta chains in this list originate from one sample, sequenced in a study of T-cell memory formation after mild COVID-19. TCRdb processed the 5' RACE reads anew with MiXCR; each CDR3 protein has one entry. Of fewer than 350,000 distinct CDR3 sequences listed, under 20% are singletons. Sequencing input: PBMCs or a T cell subset sorted from them (not recorded which). Receptors were obtained from a man aged 18 to 30 who had mild COVID-19 (a few samples of this study predate the infection). Cell type and time point are not known.

This clonotype came up many times. J is TRBJ2-5 and V is TRBV18, with TRBD1 matching 9 bases. The CDR3 totals 15 residues. Germline lookup yields CDR1 KGHSH and CDR2 LQKENI. V gave up 4 bases and J gave up 3 bases; unmatched junction bases: 6. CDR3 residues: CASSRRTGEEETQYF. In nucleotides, the CDR3 is TGTGCCAGCTCACGTCGGACAGGGGAGGAAGAGACCCAGTACTTC.

The rearrangement uses TRBV9 and TRBJ2-1; the D gene is possibly TRBD2 (5 bases). The CDR3 totals 13 residues. The V gene's germline CDR1 is SGDLS and CDR2 YYNGEE. The V and J ends lost 0 bases and 5 bases respectively, with 6 bases between them. This CDR3 is CASSVEGDNEQFF. The CDR3 nucleotides read TGTGCCAGCAGCGTAGAGGGAGACAATGAGCAGTTCTTC.

This sequence joins TRBV10-3 and TRBJ2-3; D may be TRBD1 or TRBD2 (6 bases each). The CDR3 is 16 amino acids. V lost 3 bases, J lost 0 bases, and 13 bases lay in between. The germline V gene encodes CDR1 ENHRY and CDR2 SYGVKD. CDR3 coding DNA: TGTGCCATCAGTGAAGAAGGGGGGCCGAGCACAGATACGCAGTATTTT. It codes for CAISEEGGPSTDTQYF.

The V and J genes are TRBV9 and TRBJ2-5, with D possibly matching TRBD2 (5 bases). The CDR3 totals 15 residues. The germline CDR1 and CDR2 sequences are SGDLS and YYNGEE. V was clipped by 1 base and J by 4 bases, with 14 bases between them. In DNA, the CDR3 is TGTGCCAGCAGCGTACCGGGAAAGGGAGTAGAGACCCAGTACTTC. Protein sequence: CASSVPGKGVETQYF. The full variable domain, with the rest looked up from reference TRBV9 and TRBJ2-5, is DSGVTQTPKHLITATGQRVTLRCSPRSGDLSVYWYQQSLDQGLQFLIQYYNGEERAKGNILERFSAQQFPDLHSELNLSSLELGDSALYFCASSVPGKGVETQYFGPGTRLLVL.

The rearrangement uses TRBV20-1 and TRBJ2-7; possible D gene TRBD2, 6 bases. Trimming pared 6 bases from V and 3 bases from J, leaving 27 bases between. The germline V gene has CDR1 DFQATT and CDR2 SNEGSKA (reference sequence). The CDR3 loop spans 17 amino acids. DNA for the CDR3: TGCAGTGCAACTCCGATTGCGGGGCCCGGAGGGTACTACGAGCAGTACTTC. Its translation is CSATPIAGPGGYYEQYF.

This chain links TRBV2 with TRBJ2-7, with D possibly matching TRBD1 (5 bases). CDR3 length: 11 residues. CDR1 is SNHLY, CDR2 FYNNEI, per germline. Trimming removed 8 bases at V and 2 bases at J, with 7 bases between. CDR3 region: CASQGTYEQYF. Written as DNA, the CDR3 is TGTGCCAGCCAGGGTACCTACGAGCAGTACTTC.

This clonotype was detected only a few times. The rearrangement joins TRBV20-1 to TRBJ1-1; D unresolved. Germline V gives CDR1 DFQATT, CDR2 SNEGSKA (reference sequence). This CDR3 spans 14 amino acids. Trimming cost V 0 bases and J 3 bases, with 11 bases left between them. CDR3 residues: CSARDIGRYTEAFF. Written as DNA, the CDR3 is TGCAGTGCTAGAGATATAGGCAGATACACTGAAGCTTTCTTT.

This clonotype was seen a few times. The rearrangement links TRBV5-6 to TRBJ2-7, with TRBD2 matching 11 bases. CDR1 and CDR2 (germline): SGHDT, YYEEEE. The CDR3 consists of 15 residues. Trimming at V came to 4 bases and at J to 4 bases, leaving 7 bases not matched to a gene. CDR3 sequence (DNA): TGTGCCAGCAGCGATAGCGGGGGGGCCAAGTACGAGCAGTACGTC. Translated, it gives CASSDSGGAKYEQYV.

DNA of the CDR3: TGTGCCACCCGGGGCCCAGGGAACGAGACCCAGTACTTC. Translation gives CATRGPGNETQYF. The gene calls are TRBV10-3 and TRBJ2-5; D assignment may be TRBD1 or TRBD2 (5 bases each). Between the trimmed V and J ends, which lost 10 bases and 5 bases, there was a span of 17 bases. Germline V CDR1 and CDR2: ENHRY, SYGVKD. The CDR3 loop spans 13 amino acids.

In its sample, this clonotype was seen a few times. This chain joins TRBV7-3 and TRBJ2-2; D not certain. The CDR3 runs 15 residues. CDR1 is SGHTA and CDR2 is FQGTGA in the germline V gene. V lost 5 bases to trimming and J lost 5 bases, with 15 bases between them. DNA for the CDR3: TGTGCCAGCAGCCCCTCGCTGGCGGTGACCGGGGAGCTGTTTTTT. Its protein product is CASSPSLAVTGELFF.

This clonotype was picked up many times. The chain carries TRBV6-2 or TRBV6-3 and TRBJ1-5; D call uncertain. The CDR3 has 14 amino acids. Germline V gene lookup returns CDR1 MNHEY and CDR2 SVGEGT. Between the trimmed V and J ends, which lost 2 bases and 0 bases, there was a span of 5 bases. DNA for the CDR3: TGTGCCAGCAGTTACGGTTTTAGCAATCAGCCCCAGCATTTT. This encodes CASSYGFSNQPQHF.

The rearrangement uses TRBV28 and TRBJ1-1; 9 bases are a match to TRBD1. Unmatched junction bases numbered 13, after V lost 7 bases and J lost 10 bases. The CDR3 has 14 amino acids. Germline CDR1 MDHEN, CDR2 SYDVKM. The CDR3 DNA reads TGTGCCAGCATCGCCGGGACAGGGACGTTCTCAGCTTTCTTT. As protein: CASIAGTGTFSAFF.

The chain is built from TRBV29-1 and TRBJ2-3; D possibly uses TRBD1 or TRBD2 (5 bases each). Germline CDR1 is SQVTM and CDR2 is ANQGSEA. The CDR3 is made up of 14 amino acids. Trimming stripped 4 bases from V and 5 bases from J, with 16 bases between. The CDR3 DNA sequence: TGCAGCGTTGCCCTAAGTTCGAGGGGAGATACGCAGTATTTT. This sequence encodes CSVALSSRGDTQYF.

V gene TRBV19 combines with J gene TRBJ1-1, with 7 nucleotides matching TRBD1. V was clipped by 6 bases and J by 0 bases; unmatched bases: 4. From germline, CDR1 is LNHDA and CDR2 SQIVND (reference sequence). This CDR3 is built from 14 residues. DNA for the CDR3: TGTGCCAGTAGCCACGGACAGGTGAACACTGAAGCTTTCTTT. As protein: CASSHGQVNTEAFF. Drawing the rest from reference TRBV19 and TRBJ1-1, the complete variable domain is DGGITQSPKYLFRKEGQNVTLSCEQNLNHDAMYWYRQDPGQGLRLIYYSQIVNDFQKGDIAEGYSVSREKKESFPLTVTSAQKNPTAFYLCASSHGQVNTEAFFGQGTRLTVV.

This chain connects TRBV25-1 to TRBJ1-2, with D maybe TRBD1 (5 bases). V was clipped by 3 bases and J by 4 bases, with 15 bases between them. The V gene's germline CDR1 is MGHDK and CDR2 SYGVNS. This CDR3 spans 15 amino acids. The CDR3 here is CASSDPATGLYGYTF. The CDR3 bases are TGTGCCAGCAGTGACCCCGCGACGGGACTCTATGGCTACACCTTC.

There are many counts of this clonotype. V gene TRBV7-2 combines with J gene TRBJ2-1; TRBD2 matches at 8 bases. Trimming removed 5 bases from V and 0 bases from J; junction bases left unmatched: 21. The CDR3 totals 21 residues. The germline CDR1 and CDR2 sequences are SGHTA and FQGNSA. The CDR3 DNA reads as TGTGCCAGCAGCACTCCCTTTACCGGGACTAGTAGCTCCAGCTCCTACAATGAGCAGTTCTTC. Translating gives CASSTPFTGTSSSSSYNEQFF.

V gene TRBV5-1 combines with J gene TRBJ2-7, with D unclear. Germline V gene data show CDR1 as SGHRS and CDR2 as YFSETQ. With 4 bases removed from V and 3 bases from J, the gap between germline ends came to 17 bases. The CDR3 spans 15 residues. This CDR3 reads CASSPSPGTFYEQYV. The CDR3 nucleotides are TGCGCCAGCAGCCCATCCCCAGGCACTTTCTACGAGCAGTACGTC.

This sequence joins TRBV2 and TRBJ2-1; D perhaps matches TRBD1 (6 bases). Germline assignment: CDR1 SNHLY and CDR2 FYNNEI. The CDR3 length is 14 residues. With 5 bases removed from V and 3 bases from J, the gap between germline ends came to 11 bases. Here the CDR3 reads CASSREGGYNEQFF. The CDR3 nucleotides read TGTGCCAGCAGTAGGGAAGGGGGCTACAATGAGCAGTTCTTC.

This clonotype was observed a few times. The chain is built from TRBV5-6 and TRBJ2-2, with 11 positions matching TRBD1. The CDR3 contains 14 residues. CDR1 is SGHDT, CDR2 YYEEEE, per germline. Trimming cost V 3 bases and J 6 bases; bases outside gene matches: 1. In DNA form, the CDR3 reads TGTGCCAGCAGCTGGACAGGGGGCCCCGGGGAGCTGTTTTTT. Translation: CASSWTGGPGELFF.

This clonotype was seen a handful of times. The genes are TRBV5-1 and TRBJ2-5; maybe TRBD2 (5 bases). The CDR3 spans 13 residues. CDR1 and CDR2 (germline): SGHRS, YFSETQ. Trimming took off 0 bases at V and 5 bases at J, with 8 bases between the two ends. The CDR3 spells CASSLGQRETQYF. CDR3 coding DNA: TGCGCCAGCAGCTTGGGGCAGCGGGAGACCCAGTACTTC. The complete variable domain, with remaining parts taken from reference TRBV5-1 and TRBJ2-5, reads KAGVTQTPRYLIKTRGQQVTLSCSPISGHRSVSWYQQTPGQGLQFLFEYFSETQRNKGNFPGRFSGRQFSNSRSEMNVSTLELGDSALYLCASSLGQRETQYFGPGTRLLVL.

This clonotype has a count of ten or more. V gene TRBV6-6 combines with J gene TRBJ2-7; TRBD2 matches at 9 bases. The CDR3 has 14 residues. V gave up 3 bases and J gave up 7 bases; unmatched junction bases: 7. Per germline, CDR1 MNHNY and CDR2 SVGAGI (reference sequence). The CDR3 sequence: CASSYGSGGGEQYF. The CDR3 DNA reads TGTGCCAGCAGTTATGGTAGCGGGGGTGGGGAGCAGTACTTC.

Ten or more counts support this clonotype. The CDR3 bases are TGTGCCAGCAGGCGACTAGACGGCTCCTACAATGAGCAGTTCTTC. Residues: CASRRLDGSYNEQFF. This sequence joins TRBV5-5 and TRBJ2-1; D may be TRBD2 (6 bases). CDR1 is SGHKS and CDR2 is YYEKEE in the germline V gene (reference sequence). The CDR3 consists of 15 residues. Trimming pared 5 bases from V and 0 bases from J, leaving 12 bases between. The full variable domain, in which reference TRBV5-5 and TRBJ2-1 provide the parts outside the CDR3, is DAGVTQSPTHLIKTRGQQVTLRCSPISGHKSVSWYQQVLGQGPQFIFQYYEKEERGRGNFPDRFSARQFPNYSSELNVNALLLGDSALYLCASRRLDGSYNEQFFGPGTRLTVL.

CDR3 nucleotide sequence: TGTGCCAGCACCCCAGACGTAGGCTTAGGCGGTGGCTACACCTTC. It codes for CASTPDVGLGGGYTF. This chain joins TRBV27 and TRBJ1-2; D gene ambiguous. CDR1 is MNHEY, CDR2 SMNVEV, per germline (reference sequence). This CDR3 region has 15 residues. The V end lost 7 bases, the J end lost 7 bases, and 22 bases lay between the germline ends.

This clonotype was counted only a few times. The chain carries TRBV20-1 and TRBJ2-1; the match to TRBD2 covers 8 bases. The germline V gene encodes CDR1 DFQATT and CDR2 SNEGSKA (reference sequence). This CDR3 spans 15 amino acids. Trimming cost V 3 bases and J 0 bases; bases outside gene matches: 4. CDR3 sequence (DNA): TGCAGTGCTAGTTTCCGGGGGGGCTCCTACAATGAGCAGTTCTTC. This encodes CSASFRGGSYNEQFF.

The sample holds a few counts of this clonotype. The V gene is TRBV3-1, the J gene TRBJ2-1; 8 bases align to TRBD2. The CDR3 loop spans 14 amino acids. The J segment lost 4 bases and the V segment lost 4 bases, leaving 3 bases of the junction unmatched. CDR1 LGHDT and CDR2 YNNKEL come from the germline V gene (reference sequence). The CDR3 here is CASSPAGVYNEQFF. CDR3 nucleotide sequence: TGTGCCAGCAGCCCAGCGGGGGTATACAATGAGCAGTTCTTC.

J is TRBJ1-1 and V is TRBV3-1; D gene ambiguous. Germline CDR1 reads LGHDT; CDR2 reads YNNKEL (reference sequence). The V end lost 2 bases, the J end lost 1 base, and 14 bases lay between the germline ends. CDR3 length: 16 residues. CDR3 in amino acids: CASSQLVAGQNTEAFF. CDR3 DNA: TGTGCCAGCAGCCAACTCGTCGCTGGCCAGAACACTGAAGCTTTCTTT.

The chain recombines TRBV4-3 with TRBJ2-2; D is possibly TRBD1 (5 bases). CDR1 LGHNA and CDR2 YSLEER come from the germline V gene. Trimming took off 2 bases at V and 8 bases at J, with 12 bases between the two ends. The CDR3 is 14 residues long. CDR3 DNA: TGCGCCAGCAGCCAACCCGACAGATCTGGGGAGCTGTTTTTT. It codes for CASSQPDRSGELFF.